The following is a TCR beta chain sequence with its context. This sample was included in a study of blood T cell repertoires in COVID-19. Study background: Acute and convalescent COVID-19 samples came from the United States, Italy and Spain.

In the source study's methods: Reference gene primer amplification in the assay estimated nucleated cell counts. TCRdb's table, derived via immunoSEQ multiplex PCR, lists solely in-frame clones and lacks some. The DNA gave D and trimming, while V, J and clone size come from that table. The data hold 350,000 to 450,000 clones, with about 88% observed a single time. The TCR comes from a woman aged 60 to 75 with COVID-19, enrolled during active disease. Input material: peripheral blood.

The DNA of the CDR3 is TGCGCCAGCAGCTCGTCAGGGGGATCGAACTATGGCTACACCTTC. Its translation is CASSSSGGSNYGYTF. The genes are TRBV5-1 and TRBJ1-2; 7 bases are shared with TRBD1. V dropped 3 bases and J dropped 2; count of bases not matched to a gene: 7. Germline V lookup: CDR1 SGHRS, CDR2 YFSETQ. The CDR3 runs to 15 residues.